Included here is one T cell receptor beta chain sequence, with context. Its antigen is not known. Three rounds of nested PCR, following a modified ARM-PCR protocol, produced the TCRbeta library. One entry per CDR3 protein, called by TCRdb with MiXCR from the multiplex PCR reads. The sample consists of 60,000 to 85,000 distinct CDR3 sequences, 76% of them appearing once. V was shortened by 3 bases and J by 7 bases, with 6 bases between the two germline ends. The CDR3 extends over 12 amino acids. This sample's RNA came from whole unsorted tissue. Distant lung tissue was collected more than 3 cm away from the tumor edge. This sample is drawn from a study of tumor and adjacent non-tumor tissue in lung cancer. General observations from the study: Shorter survival was associated with higher TCR diversity in tumors.

The chain uses TRBV12-3 or TRBV12-4 and TRBJ2-2; no definite D call. This TCR derives from a man in his fifties or sixties with non-small cell lung cancer. Sequencing input: distant non-tumor lung tissue. In DNA form, the CDR3 reads TGTGCCAGCAGTTTGTTATACGGGGAGCTGTTTTTT. Its protein product is CASSLLYGELFF.